This T cell receptor beta chain comes out of a study of beta chain features in type 1 diabetes. Study-wide context: Patients were similar to healthy donors in age and gender (as well as in cell yields). Across every sample, roughly 100 million sorted cells were examined in total.

Study conclusions and caveats: For patients and controls alike, PCR might favor shorter templates to the same degree. In all four CD4+ subsets, TCRB CDR3 length was significantly, moderately reduced in type 1 diabetes.

Germline V lookup: CDR1 SEHNR, CDR2 FQNEAQ (reference sequence). V lost 3 bases, J lost 8 bases, and 13 bases lay in between. CDR3 length: 14 residues. This clone has ten or more counts. The antigen is undetermined. Sequenced material consisted of expressed TCRB transcripts (all of the isolated RNA was reverse transcribed). Using immunoSEQ multiplex PCR, the repertoire was profiled, and TCRdb retains in-frame clones only, with some absent. Here the sample spans over 300,000 clones, around 9.3% being singletons. The chain recombines TRBV7-9 with TRBJ1-4; the D is unclear. Input material: central memory CD4+ T cells from blood. The TCR was taken from a man aged 25 to 40 with type 1 diabetes. Here the CDR3 DNA reads TGTGCCAGCAGCTTGAGGCAGGATAACGAAAAACTGTTTTTT. As protein: CASSLRQDNEKLFF.